Listed here are 5 T cell receptor beta chains from one sample, sequenced in a study of T cell clones after liver transplantation. Produced via immunoSEQ multiplex PCR; TCRdb's table is partial and in-frame only. The table has 70,000 or so clones, around 90% seen once. The starting material was CD4+ T cells from blood, obtained before liver transplant. The receptors were gathered from a human donor who received a liver transplant.

The chain is built from TRBV6-1 and TRBJ2-7; either TRBD1 or TRBD2 may fit D (5 bases each). The V end lost 6 bases, the J end lost 0 bases, and 6 bases lay between the germline ends. CDR1 MNHNS and CDR2 SASEGT come from the germline V gene. There are 12 residues in the CDR3. The CDR3 DNA reads TGTGCCAGCAGGGGGGACTCCTACGAGCAGTACTTC. Translated, it gives CASRGDSYEQYF.

V usage is TRBV6-1 and J usage is TRBJ1-5; possibly TRBD1 for D (5 bases). This CDR3 contains 14 residues. From germline, CDR1 is MNHNS and CDR2 SASEGT. Trimming removed 1 base from V and 2 bases from J, with 6 bases in between. CDR3 loop: CASSEGGGNQPQHF. CDR3 DNA: TGTGCCAGCAGTGAAGGAGGGGGCAATCAGCCCCAGCATTTT.

This chain connects TRBV6-5 to TRBJ1-2; D ambiguous. Per the germline V gene, CDR1 is MNHEY and CDR2 is SVGAGI. The V end was cut by 7 bases, the J end by 2 bases, with 8 bases between. CDR3 size: 12 residues. The CDR3 DNA follows: TGTGCCAGCACTGACGCAAACTATGGCTACACCTTC. This sequence encodes CASTDANYGYTF.

CDR3 region: CASSPLAGGKNTGELFF. CDR3 coding DNA: TGTGCCAGCAGTCCCTTAGCGGGAGGGAAGAACACCGGGGAGCTGTTTTTT. The gene calls are TRBV5-4 and TRBJ2-2; 11 bases map to TRBD2. Germline CDR1 reads SGHNT; CDR2 reads YYREEE (reference sequence). The CDR3 consists of 17 residues. V lost 5 bases, J lost 1 base, and 7 bases stayed unmatched. Full variable domain (rest looked up from reference TRBV5-4 and TRBJ2-2): ETGVTQSPTHLIKTRGQQVTLRCSSQSGHNTVSWYQQALGQGPQFIFQYYREEENGRGNFPPRFSGLQFPNYSSELNVNALELDDSALYLCASSPLAGGKNTGELFFGEGSRLTVL.

CDR3 coding DNA: TGTGCCAGCAGGATTACAGGGTGGAGCACTGAAGCTTTCTTT. Encoded protein: CASRITGWSTEAFF. The chain has TRBV2 and TRBJ1-1, with a weak D call TRBD1 (6 bases). Trimming left V 6 bases short and J 4 bases short, with 15 bases between. Per the germline V gene, CDR1 is SNHLY and CDR2 is FYNNEI. CDR3 length equals 14 residues. Full variable domain (remainder filled in from reference TRBV2 and TRBJ1-1): EPEVTQTPSHQVTQMGQEVILRCVPISNHLYFYWYRQILGQKVEFLVSFYNNEISEKSEIFDDQFSVERPDGSNFTLKIRSTKLEDSAMYFCASRITGWSTEAFFGQGTRLTVV.